This record looks at one TCR beta chain sequence and its context. The protocol was immunoSEQ multiplex PCR, while the TCRdb copy is restricted to in-frame clones and leaves out a portion. The data hold around 62,000 clones, with 75% to 80% observed a single time. This sample is part of a study of OX40 agonist ivuxolimab in advanced cancers. CDR1 MDHEN and CDR2 SYDVKM come from the germline V gene. V was clipped by 6 bases and J by 2 bases, with 11 bases between them. The CDR3 contains 14 residues. J is TRBJ1-3 and V is TRBV28; D call uncertain. The sample here was CD4+ or CD8+ T cells sorted from blood, taken in a trial of the OX40 agonist ivuxolimab. This clonotype originated in an adult with an advanced solid tumor such as melanoma, head and neck, liver or kidney cancer. This chain's CDR3 is CASSLTVAGNTIYF. The CDR3 DNA is TGTGCCAGCAGCCTTACAGTTGCTGGAAACACCATATATTTT. The full variable domain, rest sourced from reference TRBV28 and TRBJ1-3, is DVKVTQSSRYLVKRTGEKVFLECVQDMDHENMFWYRQDPGLGLRLIYFSYDVKMKEKGDIPEGYSVSREKKERFSLILESASTNQTSMYLCASSLTVAGNTIYFGEGSWLTVV.